Presented here are 27 T cell receptor beta chains from one specimen sequenced in a study of vaccination effects on CD4 cells after COVID-19. With the ViraFEST assay, the study expanded antigen-specific CD4+ T cells using viral peptide pools, then sequenced them. Investigators separated out CD4+ T cells once around 10 days of culture had passed. Nucleocapsid antibodies stayed negative before and after vaccination, showing no earlier SARS-CoV-2 infection. Antigens of these TCRs are unknown. Data came from immunoSEQ multiplex PCR; TCRdb stores just in-frame clones and leaves some out. The sample contains some 69,000 clones, approximately 74% of which appear only once. Sequencing was performed on CD4+ T cells from PBMCs cultured with HCoV-NL63 spike peptides, taken before COVID-19 vaccination. These receptors originate from a human donor who received a COVID-19 vaccine.

This clone turned up a few times. V and J are TRBV6-6 and TRBJ1-1, with D uncertain. Deletions cut 2 bases from V and 7 bases from J, with 14 bases between. The V gene's germline CDR1 is MNHNY and CDR2 SVGAGI (reference sequence). There are 14 residues in the CDR3. The CDR3, as DNA: TGTGCCAGCAGTTACAGAGGTGGATTCGGTGAAGCTTTCTTT. Encoded protein: CASSYRGGFGEAFF.

V gene TRBV12-3 or TRBV12-4 combines with J gene TRBJ2-5; TRBD1 matches at 8 bases. The CDR3 sequence is 13 residues long. V lost 8 bases and J lost 5; bases outside the gene matches: 7. The CDR3 region is CASGDRSFETQYF. The CDR3 DNA reads TGTGCCAGCGGGGACAGGTCGTTTGAGACCCAGTACTTC.

The V call is TRBV2, the J call TRBJ1-1, with a tentative D call TRBD1 (5 bases). V was shortened by 6 bases and J by 11 bases, with 13 bases between the two germline ends. This CDR3 has 11 amino acids. Germline V lookup: CDR1 SNHLY, CDR2 FYNNEI. CDR3 region: CASRGAAGAFF. In DNA, the CDR3 is TGTGCCAGCAGAGGTGCGGCAGGGGCTTTCTTT.

V usage is TRBV7-2 and J usage is TRBJ1-5, with D perhaps TRBD1 (5 bases). The CDR3 is made up of 13 amino acids. V gave up 5 bases and J gave up 4 bases, with 9 bases separating them. Per the germline V gene, CDR1 is SGHTA and CDR2 is FQGNSA. The CDR3 nucleotides are TGTGCCAGCAGCCCCGGGGGGAATCAGCCCCAGCATTTT. The encoded protein is CASSPGGNQPQHF.

The V gene is TRBV18, the J gene TRBJ1-6; D unresolved. This CDR3 has 13 amino acids. The germline gives CDR1 KGHSH, CDR2 LQKENI. Trimming took off 4 bases at V and 6 bases at J, with 7 bases between the two ends. The CDR3 nucleotides read TGTGCCAGCTCACTGGCAGCTAATTCACCCCTCCACTTT. This encodes CASSLAANSPLHF.

This CDR3 is CASSSRTGIDEQYV. For the CDR3, the DNA is TGTGCCAGCAGTTCCCGGACAGGGATCGACGAGCAGTACGTC. The chain employs TRBV6-5 and TRBJ2-7; 8 positions agree with TRBD1. Germline V CDR1 and CDR2: MNHEY, SVGAGI. The CDR3 totals 14 residues. The V segment lost 4 bases and the J segment 5 bases; nucleotides outside the gene matches: 7.

This clone was counted a single time. The chain uses TRBV5-8 and TRBJ1-3, with 9 bases that match TRBD1. CDR3 length: 14 residues. Germline trimming cut 5 bases from V and 4 bases from J; bases unmatched to any gene: 4. The germline CDR1 and CDR2 sequences are SGHTS and YDEGEE. The CDR3 coding sequence is TGTGCCAGCAGAGGGACAGGGAAAGGAAACACCATATATTTT. Encoded protein: CASRGTGKGNTIYF.

The chain employs TRBV3-1 (or the pseudogene TRBV3-2) and TRBJ1-2; D is unresolved. Germline V lookup: CDR1 LGHDT, CDR2 YNNKEL (reference sequence). The V end was cut by 0 bases, the J end by 4 bases, with 9 bases between. The length of the CDR3 is 14 residues. CDR3 bases: TGTGCCAGCAGCCAAGAATCAGGAGGCTATGGCTACACCTTC. It yields the protein CASSQESGGYGYTF.

This clone was found a few times. The chain links TRBV7-3 to TRBJ1-1; possible D gene TRBD1, 5 bases. Germline lookup yields CDR1 SGHTA and CDR2 FQGTGA. The V end was cut by 5 bases, the J end by 1 base, with 8 bases between. This CDR3 is 13 amino acids long. CDR3 sequence: CASSTDRNTEAFF. The DNA for the CDR3 is TGTGCCAGCAGCACCGACAGGAACACTGAAGCTTTCTTT.

This sequence joins TRBV7-2 and TRBJ2-7; maybe TRBD1 (6 bases). Trimming cost V 1 base and J 1 base, with 11 bases left between them. The CDR3 length is 15 residues. In germline, CDR1 is SGHTA, CDR2 FQGNSA. The CDR3 loop reads CASSLDRATSYEQYV. As DNA, the CDR3 is TGTGCCAGCAGCTTAGACAGGGCAACATCCTACGAGCAGTACGTC.

V usage is TRBV10-1 and J usage is TRBJ2-5; D might be TRBD1 (6 bases). The V end lost 2 bases, the J end lost 4 bases, and 14 bases lay between the germline ends. The CDR3 length is 15 residues. Germline CDR1 WNHNN, CDR2 SYGVQD (reference sequence). The CDR3 region has the DNA TGCGCCAGCAGTGAGACCCTCGGACAGAGAGAGACCCAGTACTTC. The encoded protein is CASSETLGQRETQYF.

The chain employs TRBV4-1 and TRBJ2-1; D gene uncertain. This CDR3 is built from 12 residues. Trimming took 2 bases from V and 9 from J, leaving 8 bases between them. Germline CDR1 and CDR2: MGHRA and YSYEKL. The CDR3 DNA follows: TGCGCCAGCAGCCAAATAGGTATTGAGCAGTTCTTC. It specifies CASSQIGIEQFF.

V gene TRBV4-2 combines with J gene TRBJ2-3; 13 nucleotides align to TRBD2. The junction had 12 bases not matched to a gene; V was cut back by 4 bases and J by 5 bases. Germline values: CDR1 LGHNA, CDR2 YNFKEQ. The CDR3 covers 18 residues. The CDR3 here is CASSLTLTSGGRVDTQYF. CDR3 in DNA: TGTGCCAGCAGCCTGACCCTGACTAGCGGGGGGCGTGTAGATACGCAGTATTTT.

This chain uses TRBV6-6 with TRBJ2-3; D is unresolved. The CDR3 is 15 amino acids. Germline CDR1 is MNHNY and CDR2 is SVGAGI (reference sequence). The V and J ends lost 7 bases and 0 bases respectively, with 14 bases between them. Here the CDR3 reads CASTNTGLSTDTQYF. The CDR3 nucleotides are TGTGCCAGCACCAATACCGGGCTTAGCACAGATACGCAGTATTTT.

The chain uses TRBV7-3 and TRBJ2-2; 9 bases map to TRBD2. The V segment lost 1 base and the J segment 2 bases; nucleotides outside the gene matches: 8. In germline, CDR1 is SGHTA, CDR2 FQGTGA. The length of the CDR3 is 18 residues. In DNA, the CDR3 is TGTGCCAGCAGCTTAAGGTCTAGCGGGGTTTTTAACACCGGGGAGCTGTTTTTT. Amino acids: CASSLRSSGVFNTGELFF. Variable domain in full (rest from reference TRBV7-3 and TRBJ2-2): GAGVSQTPSNKVTEKGKYVELRCDPISGHTALYWYRQSLGQGPEFLIYFQGTGAADDSGLPNDRFFAVRPEGSVSTLKIQRTERGDSAVYLCASSLRSSGVFNTGELFFGEGSRLTVL.

The chain is built from TRBV7-9 and TRBJ1-5; maybe TRBD1 (6 bases). V lost 4 bases and J lost 9, with 10 bases in between. The V gene's germline CDR1 is SEHNR and CDR2 FQNEAQ (reference sequence). There are 12 residues in the CDR3. The CDR3 DNA reads TGTGCCAGCAGCTACGAACAGGGGCCCCAGCATTTT. As protein: CASSYEQGPQHF.

This rearrangement joins TRBV6-4 to TRBJ2-5; no clear D gene. Germline CDR1 MRHNA, CDR2 SNTAGT. V lost 5 bases to trimming and J lost 2 bases, with 9 bases between them. CDR3 length equals 13 residues. The CDR3 coding sequence is TGTGCCAGCAGTCAGACTTATCAAGAGACCCAGTACTTC. This encodes CASSQTYQETQYF.

The table lists this clone with a count of one. This chain joins TRBV2 and TRBJ1-4, with 9 nucleotides matching TRBD1. Trimming cost V 4 bases and J 4 bases; bases outside gene matches: 1. The germline CDR1 and CDR2 sequences are SNHLY and FYNNEI. The CDR3 sequence is 14 residues long. The CDR3 spells CASSVDRGNEKLFF. In DNA form, the CDR3 reads TGTGCCAGCAGTGTGGACAGGGGTAATGAAAAACTGTTTTTT.

This clone appeared a few times. V usage is TRBV6-5 and J usage is TRBJ1-1; the D is unclear. This CDR3 comprises 13 residues. Germline V lookup: CDR1 MNHEY, CDR2 SVGAGI. V was trimmed by 2 bases and J by 3 bases, leaving 7 bases between them. In nucleotides, the CDR3 is TGTGCCAGCAGTTACGGCGGCTACACTGAAGCTTTCTTT. Residues: CASSYGGYTEAFF.

This clone was counted a single time. The chain carries TRBV7-9 and TRBJ2-5; D may be TRBD1 or TRBD2 (5 bases each). The germline gives CDR1 SEHNR, CDR2 FQNEAQ (reference sequence). V lost 6 bases, J lost 2 bases, and 19 bases lay in between. CDR3 length: 16 residues. The CDR3 DNA sequence: TGTGCCAGCAGTCCTATATACTCGGGGCTACAAGAGACCCAGTACTTC. Its protein is CASSPIYSGLQETQYF.

This clone has just a few counts. The chain is built from TRBV2 and TRBJ2-7, with D maybe TRBD1 (6 bases). V was shortened by 6 bases and J by 2 bases, with 14 bases between the two germline ends. The V gene's germline CDR1 is SNHLY and CDR2 FYNNEI. The CDR3 covers 14 residues. CDR3 region: CASSPQTGTYEQYV. The CDR3 DNA is TGTGCCAGCAGCCCTCAGACAGGAACCTACGAGCAGTACGTC.

The J gene is TRBJ2-1, the V gene TRBV7-2; 11 bases line up with TRBD2. V dropped 3 bases and J dropped 4; count of bases not matched to a gene: 2. This CDR3 comprises 15 residues. CDR1 and CDR2 from the germline V gene are SGHTA and FQGNSA. The CDR3 protein is CASSFTSGGYNEQFF. Here the CDR3 DNA reads TGTGCCAGCAGCTTTACTAGCGGGGGATACAATGAGCAGTTCTTC.

The chain employs TRBV9 and TRBJ2-2; D remains unclear. Germline CDR1 SGDLS, CDR2 YYNGEE. The ends were cut back, 3 bases at V and 2 bases at J, with 8 bases in the middle. The length of the CDR3 is 14 residues. The CDR3 DNA is TGTGCCAGCAGCGCAGCAATTAACACCGGGGAGCTGTTTTTT. Protein: CASSAAINTGELFF.

The chain links TRBV5-1 to TRBJ1-1; D gene ambiguous. Trimming removed 0 bases at V and 1 base at J, with 4 bases between. The germline CDR1 and CDR2 sequences are SGHRS and YFSETQ. The CDR3 extends over 13 amino acids. This CDR3 is CASSLAGNTEAFF. CDR3 in DNA: TGCGCCAGCAGCTTGGCCGGGAACACTGAAGCTTTCTTT.

The chain combines TRBV19 with TRBJ1-2, with D unclear. Germline V CDR1 and CDR2: LNHDA, SQIVND (reference sequence). The CDR3 consists of 12 residues. With 8 bases removed from V and 3 bases from J, the gap between germline ends came to 10 bases. The CDR3 nucleotides read TGTGCCAGTTCTCCGGGAGACTATGGCTACACCTTC. Its translation is CASSPGDYGYTF. The whole variable domain, filled in from reference TRBV19 and TRBJ1-2, reads DGGITQSPKYLFRKEGQNVTLSCEQNLNHDAMYWYRQDPGQGLRLIYYSQIVNDFQKGDIAEGYSVSREKKESFPLTVTSAQKNPTAFYLCASSPGDYGYTFGSGTRLTVV.

This clone was seen more than once but under ten times. The V call is TRBV24-1, the J call TRBJ2-3; no clear D gene. The V gene lost 1 base and the J gene lost 4 bases, with 8 bases spanning the gap. Germline V lookup: CDR1 KGHDR, CDR2 SFDVKD. This CDR3 spans 14 amino acids. The CDR3 region has the DNA TGTGCCACCAGTGATTTTCTAGGAGCAGATACGCAGTATTTT. Amino acids: CATSDFLGADTQYF.

The chain uses TRBV18 and TRBJ2-3; unclear D gene. This CDR3 comprises 13 residues. Per the germline V gene, CDR1 is KGHSH and CDR2 is LQKENI. V was clipped by 6 bases and J by 2 bases, with 9 bases between them. The CDR3 protein is CASSPDTTDTQYF. CDR3 in DNA: TGTGCCAGCTCCCCCGATACCACAGATACGCAGTATTTT.